What follows describes a single T cell receptor beta chain. Antigen specificity is unknown. This entry comes from a study of cytomegalovirus exposure and HLA in healthy donors. Study-level points and caveats: A subsequent analysis found that TCR clusters from the first cohort also tended to co-occur in the 90 to 150 validation repertoires, with 90% to 95% of cluster scores above 0.

Some clones are missing from TCRdb's copy, which holds only in-frame ones; the method was immunoSEQ multiplex PCR. The sample contains more than 95,000 clones, 89% of which appear only once. The CDR3 contains 13 residues. Germline CDR1 reads MNHEY; CDR2 reads SVGAGI. J was trimmed by 6 bases and V by 2 bases; bases with no gene match: 4. The sequenced sample was PBMCs. The chain is built from TRBV6-5 and TRBJ2-7, with 7 bases lining up with TRBD1. The TCR originated in a woman younger than 30 in good health and CMV-seronegative. Written as DNA, the CDR3 is TGTGCCAGCAGTTACAGGGACAGATCCGAGCAGTACTTC. Its translation is CASSYRDRSEQYF.